The 7 T cell receptor beta chains in this list originate from one sample, sequenced in a study of metastatic and nonmetastatic thyroid tumors. Thyroid surgery was performed in patients who had received no treatment beforehand. TCRdb re-analyzed the PCR reads using MiXCR. The data contain about 32,000 clones, around 19% of them singletons. The sequenced sample was blood. The receptors were gathered from a female donor with papillary thyroid cancer or a benign thyroid nodule (not recorded which). Some clones in this sample may be carry-over from other donors' samples.

The genes are TRBV12-3 or TRBV12-4 and TRBJ2-1; 11 bases are a match to TRBD2. The CDR3 has 17 amino acids. The V gene end was trimmed by 3 bases and the J gene end by 7 bases; junction bases not matched to a gene: 11. The CDR3 nucleotides are TGTGCCAGCAGTTTGTATAGCGGGGGGGCGATTAGTAATGAGCAGTTCTTC. This translates into CASSLYSGGAISNEQFF.

Ten or more counts support this clone. This chain joins TRBV20-1 and TRBJ2-6; no definite D call. The CDR3 sequence is 13 residues long. Germline V gene lookup returns CDR1 DFQATT and CDR2 SNEGSKA (reference sequence). The ends were cut back, 3 bases at V and 0 bases at J, with 3 bases in the middle. In nucleotides, the CDR3 is TGCAGTGCTAGCGACTCTGGGGCCAACGTCCTGACTTTC. Protein sequence: CSASDSGANVLTF.

The V gene is TRBV18, the J gene TRBJ2-5, with D hard to call. Trimming cost V 2 bases and J 5 bases, with 15 bases left between them. The CDR3 is made up of 15 amino acids. Germline CDR1 reads KGHSH; CDR2 reads LQKENI. The CDR3 region has the DNA TGTGCCAGCTCACCAGCGCCAAGAAATGGGGAGACCCAGTACTTC. Translated, it gives CASSPAPRNGETQYF.

In this sample, this clone turned up many times. The rearrangement uses TRBV9 and TRBJ2-3; 11 bases line up with TRBD2. Germline V lookup: CDR1 SGDLS, CDR2 YYNGEE. The CDR3 runs to 16 residues. V gave up 3 bases and J gave up 4 bases; unmatched junction bases: 7. The CDR3 is CASSAALAGGADTQYF. The DNA for the CDR3 is TGTGCCAGCAGCGCCGCCTTAGCGGGGGGGGCAGATACGCAGTATTTT.

CDR3 amino acids: CASSSYGLAATNTGELFF. The CDR3 nucleotides read TGTGCCAGCAGTTCCTACGGACTAGCGGCTACGAACACCGGGGAGCTGTTTTTT. The rearrangement joins TRBV6-5 to TRBJ2-2, with 10 bases fitting TRBD2. V shed 4 bases and J 0 bases; nucleotides not matched to a gene: 8. Per germline, CDR1 MNHEY and CDR2 SVGAGI. There are 18 residues in the CDR3.

This clone was seen ten or more times. The genes are TRBV6-1 and TRBJ2-7, with 11 nucleotides matching TRBD1. The V segment lost 7 bases and the J segment 7 bases; nucleotides outside the gene matches: 9. The CDR3 length is 14 residues. Germline V gives CDR1 MNHNS, CDR2 SASEGT. The CDR3 protein is CASKERTGGREQYF. CDR3 in DNA: TGTGCCAGCAAGGAACGGACAGGGGGCAGGGAGCAGTACTTC.

This clone occurred many times. The chain employs TRBV20-1 and TRBJ1-1; maybe TRBD1 (6 bases). In germline, CDR1 is DFQATT, CDR2 SNEGSKA (reference sequence). This CDR3 comprises 16 residues. Trimming removed 6 bases at V and 3 bases at J, with 23 bases between. CDR3 sequence (DNA): TGCAGTGCCCTAAACGAGGAGGGGGGGGTTCACACTGAAGCTTTCTTT. Protein sequence: CSALNEEGGVHTEAFF.